The clone carrying this TCR beta chain was detected only a few times. Its target is not known. PCR amplification relied on 60 Vbeta primers (plus 13 Jbeta primers). Some clones are missing from TCRdb's copy, which holds only in-frame ones; the method was immunoSEQ multiplex PCR. Of 100,000 to 130,000 clones listed, 82% are singletons. The data are from a study of cytomegalovirus exposure and HLA in healthy donors. Study conclusions and caveats: The productive fraction for most TCR beta V segments was about 87% or about 30% in an earlier analysis.

The CDR3 sequence is 13 residues long. Germline V gene sequence: CDR1 ENHRY, CDR2 SYGVKD. The V end was cut by 8 bases, the J end by 1 base, with 11 bases between. Input material: PBMCs. This clonotype was sampled from a man aged 30-40 years in good health and CMV-seropositive. The V gene is TRBV10-3, the J gene TRBJ1-1, with D perhaps matching TRBD1 (5 bases). The CDR3 DNA reads TGTGCCATCGTGGCCAGGGCGAACACTGAAGCTTTCTTT. This sequence encodes CAIVARANTEAFF.